This T cell receptor (beta chain) was sequenced for a study of cytomegalovirus exposure and HLA in healthy donors. Study-wide points: At a 0.05 false discovery rate, a later analysis found 16,951 TCR beta sequences to be associated with HLA alleles. Rare TCR sequences dominated, though some public TCRs recurred in many donors.

This clone came up once. Antigen specificity is unknown. The PCR had 60 Vbeta and 13 Jbeta primers. Authors' data handling: Unique TCR beta chains numbered roughly 83 million in a later analysis, with roughly 10 million shared. Profiled with immunoSEQ multiplex PCR; TCRdb holds only in-frame clones, not every one. V and J calls and clone size follow that table, whereas D and trimming were derived from the DNA. Counted here are fewer than 150,000 clones, around two thirds occurring once; the ten biggest clones make up 6.5% to 9%. The germline CDR1 and CDR2 sequences are SGHRS and YFSETQ. The CDR3 extends over 15 amino acids. The germline V and J ends were trimmed by 5 bases and 0 bases, with 14 bases remaining between them.

The sequence was obtained from a woman in her forties in good health and CMV-seropositive. The chain is built from TRBV5-1 and TRBJ1-1; D possibly corresponds to TRBD1 (5 bases). What was sequenced was PBMCs. CDR3 nucleotides: TGCGCCAGCAGAGGCAGGGCGGCTATGAACACTGAAGCTTTCTTT. This sequence encodes CASRGRAAMNTEAFF.